This TCR beta chain was recovered during a study of blood T cell repertoires in COVID-19. Study summary: Collection of acute and convalescent COVID-19 samples took place in the United States, Italy and Spain. PBMCs, B-cell-depleted T cells, or T cells provided the cDNA or gDNA that made up the material.

Original handling: Amplification of reference gene primers was used by the study to estimate nucleated cell counts. Assay: immunoSEQ multiplex PCR; the TCRdb copy retains only in-frame clones and omits some. Clone size and V and J calls were adopted from that table, with D and trimming inferred from the DNA. The sample lists more than 95,000 clones; around 84% were seen once. The ends lost 0 bases at V and 2 bases at J; junction bases unmatched: 5. Germline lookup yields CDR1 LGHDT and CDR2 YNNKEL (reference sequence). This CDR3 has 16 amino acids. The chain links TRBV3-1 (or the pseudogene TRBV3-2) to TRBJ2-3; 7 bases are a match to TRBD2. Sequenced: peripheral blood. The clonotype was recovered from a man aged 60 to 75 with acute or convalescent COVID-19. CDR3 sequence (DNA): TGTGCCAGCAGCCAAGATATAGCGGGTGCCACAGATACGCAGTATTTT. It yields the protein CASSQDIAGATDTQYF.